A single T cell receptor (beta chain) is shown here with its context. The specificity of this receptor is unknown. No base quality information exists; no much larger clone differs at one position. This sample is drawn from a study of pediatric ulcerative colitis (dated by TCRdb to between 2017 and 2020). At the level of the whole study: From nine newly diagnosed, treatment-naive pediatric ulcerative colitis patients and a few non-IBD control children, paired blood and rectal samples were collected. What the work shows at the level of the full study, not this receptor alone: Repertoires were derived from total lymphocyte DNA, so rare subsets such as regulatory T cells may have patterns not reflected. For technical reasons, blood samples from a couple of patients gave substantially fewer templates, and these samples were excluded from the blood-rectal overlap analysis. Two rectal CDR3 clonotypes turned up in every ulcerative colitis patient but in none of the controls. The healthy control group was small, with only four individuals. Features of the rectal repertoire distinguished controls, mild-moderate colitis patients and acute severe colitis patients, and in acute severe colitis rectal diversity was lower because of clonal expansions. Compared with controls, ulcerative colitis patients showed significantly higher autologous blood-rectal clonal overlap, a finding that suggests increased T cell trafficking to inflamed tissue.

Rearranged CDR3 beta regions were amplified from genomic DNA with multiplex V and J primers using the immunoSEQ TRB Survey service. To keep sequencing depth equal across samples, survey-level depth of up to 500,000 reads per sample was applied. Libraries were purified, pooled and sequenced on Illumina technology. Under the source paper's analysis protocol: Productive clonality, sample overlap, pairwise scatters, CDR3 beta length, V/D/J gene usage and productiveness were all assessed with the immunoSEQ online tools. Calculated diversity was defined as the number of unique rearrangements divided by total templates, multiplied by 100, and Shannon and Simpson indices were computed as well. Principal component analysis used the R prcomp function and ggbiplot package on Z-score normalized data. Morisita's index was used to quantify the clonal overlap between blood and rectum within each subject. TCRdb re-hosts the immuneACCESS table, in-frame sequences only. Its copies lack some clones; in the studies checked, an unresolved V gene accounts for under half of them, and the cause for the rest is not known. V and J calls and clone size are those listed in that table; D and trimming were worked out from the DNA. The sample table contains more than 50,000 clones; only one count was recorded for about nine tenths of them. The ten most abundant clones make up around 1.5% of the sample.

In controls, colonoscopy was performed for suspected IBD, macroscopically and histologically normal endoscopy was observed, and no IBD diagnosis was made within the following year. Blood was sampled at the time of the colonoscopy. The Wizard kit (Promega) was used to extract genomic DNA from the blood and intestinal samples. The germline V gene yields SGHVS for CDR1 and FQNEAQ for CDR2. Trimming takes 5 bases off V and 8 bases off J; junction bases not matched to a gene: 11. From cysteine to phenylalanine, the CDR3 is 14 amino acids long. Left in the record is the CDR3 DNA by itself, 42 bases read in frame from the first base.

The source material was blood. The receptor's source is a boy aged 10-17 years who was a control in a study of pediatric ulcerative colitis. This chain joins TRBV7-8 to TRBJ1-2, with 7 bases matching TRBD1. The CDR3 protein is CASSPLVKGGGYTF. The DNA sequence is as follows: TGTGCCAGCAGCCCCCTCGTCAAAGGGGGCGGCTACACCTTC.